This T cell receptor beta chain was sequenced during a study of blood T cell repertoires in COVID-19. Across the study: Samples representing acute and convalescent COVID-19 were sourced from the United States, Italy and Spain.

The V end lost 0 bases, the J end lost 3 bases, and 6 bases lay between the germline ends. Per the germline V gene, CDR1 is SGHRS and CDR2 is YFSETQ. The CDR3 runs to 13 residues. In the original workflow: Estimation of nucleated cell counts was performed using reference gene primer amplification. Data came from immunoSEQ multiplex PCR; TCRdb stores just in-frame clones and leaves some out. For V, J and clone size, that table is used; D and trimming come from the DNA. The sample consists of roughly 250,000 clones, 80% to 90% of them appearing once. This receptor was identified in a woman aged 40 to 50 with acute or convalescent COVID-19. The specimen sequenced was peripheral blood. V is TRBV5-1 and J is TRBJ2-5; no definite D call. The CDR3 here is CASSLAPEETQYF. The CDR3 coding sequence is TGCGCCAGCAGCTTGGCCCCGGAAGAGACCCAGTACTTC.